The clone carrying this T cell receptor beta chain turned up a few times. The germline gives CDR1 DFQATT, CDR2 SNEGSKA (reference sequence). Between the trimmed V and J ends, which lost 0 bases and 7 bases, there was a span of 19 bases. The CDR3 runs to 16 residues. This entry belongs to a study of identical twins' blood T cells. Each TCR cDNA library carried sample-specific barcodes on both ends. One entry per CDR3 protein, called by TCRdb with MiXCR from the 5' RACE reads. This sample has 350,000 to 400,000 distinct CDR3 sequences; 28% occur once, and the top ten carry about 6%. The sequenced sample was PBMCs. The TCR sequence derives from a woman aged 18 to 55 in good health. The rearrangement links TRBV20-1 to TRBJ2-1; perhaps D is TRBD1 or TRBD2 (6 bases each). The CDR3 DNA is TGCAGTGCTAGAGATAGGGGTAGCCAGGGGAGGAATGAGCAGTTCTTC. Encoded protein: CSARDRGSQGRNEQFF.